This TCR beta chain was profiled in a study of T cells in Graves' hyperthyroidism and ophthalmopathy. V dropped 5 bases and J dropped 0 bases, with 14 bases sitting between them. From germline, CDR1 is MNHNS and CDR2 SASEGT. This CDR3 is 16 amino acids long. Pregnant or lactating patients were excluded, as were those with uncontrolled infection or other autoimmune disease. Around 10 ml of fresh peripheral blood supplied the PBMCs. RNA transcripts served as the template for amplifying TCR beta CDR3 regions. A first-round RT-PCR of the TCR CDR3 used the HTBI primer set. TCRdb processed the multiplex PCR reads anew with MiXCR; each CDR3 protein has one entry. The repertoire holds about 720,000 distinct CDR3 sequences, with roughly 17% as singletons.

The receptor was derived from a man between 18 and 29 years old with Graves' hyperthyroidism. The rearrangement joins TRBV6-1 to TRBJ2-1, with a tentative D call TRBD2 (6 bases). Material: blood. Here the CDR3 reads CASSLLAQSSYNEQFF. The CDR3 DNA reads as TGTGCCAGCAGTCTACTAGCCCAGAGCTCCTACAATGAGCAGTTCTTC.